Each of the 26 T cell receptor beta chains below was sequenced from the same sample in a study of shared clonotypes between healthy human individuals (dated by TCRdb to 2020 to 2022). Libraries were constructed by the immunoSEQ multiplex PCR assay. Held by TCRdb, this immuneACCESS table contains in-frame sequences only and omits some clones. Under half of the omission traces to an unresolved V gene where checked; the cause of the rest is unknown. The sample contains 300,000 to 400,000 clones, approximately 79% of them found a single time. The ten largest clones add up to 10% of the sample. Sequencing was performed on memory CD4+ T cells sorted from blood. The label giving this sample's cell subset or site can be read as: CD45RA-negative fraction. The receptors were gathered from a man under 40 in good health.

This clone was recorded many times. The rearrangement uses TRBV27 and TRBJ2-7, with D possibly matching TRBD1 (6 bases). The length of the CDR3 is 20 residues. Germline CDR1 is MNHEY and CDR2 is SMNVEV (reference sequence). Trimming removed 5 bases at V and 0 bases at J, with 29 bases between. The CDR3 spells CASSLRMPFSGQTISYEQYF. The DNA of the CDR3 is TGTGCCAGCAGTCTCCGAATGCCCTTTAGTGGACAGACGATCTCCTACGAGCAGTACTTC.

The chain carries TRBV15 and TRBJ2-3, with D hard to call. The CDR3 is 14 amino acids. The V and J ends lost 1 base and 1 base respectively, with 6 bases between them. Germline loops: CDR1 LNHNV, CDR2 YYDKDF (reference sequence). The DNA of the CDR3 is TGTGCCACCAGCAGAGGGACGCGCACAGATACGCAGTATTTT. Translation: CATSRGTRTDTQYF. The variable domain in full, with the rest retrieved from reference TRBV15 and TRBJ2-3, is DAMVIQNPRYQVTQFGKPVTLSCSQTLNHNVMYWYQQKSSQAPKLLFHYYDKDFNNEADTPDNFQSRRPNTSFCFLDIRSPGLGDTAMYLCATSRGTRTDTQYFGPGTRLTVL.

The chain uses TRBV2 and TRBJ1-1; no firm D call. Between the trimmed V and J ends, which lost 5 bases and 2 bases, there was a span of 9 bases. CDR1 and CDR2 (germline): SNHLY, FYNNEI. This CDR3 comprises 13 residues. CDR3 residues: CASSSSLNTEAFF. DNA of the CDR3: TGTGCCAGCAGTTCGTCATTAAACACTGAAGCTTTCTTT.

V usage is TRBV30 and J usage is TRBJ2-7; 11 bases agree with TRBD2. Germline lookup yields CDR1 GTSNPN and CDR2 SVGIG (reference sequence). V shed 4 bases and J 6 bases; nucleotides not matched to a gene: 11. The CDR3 runs to 15 residues. The CDR3 spells CAWKRVLAGVGEQYF. The CDR3 DNA sequence: TGTGCCTGGAAACGTGTACTAGCGGGAGTTGGCGAGCAGTACTTC.

The rearrangement links TRBV5-1 to TRBJ2-6; D unclear. The CDR3 contains 15 residues. The V end lost 4 bases, the J end lost 0 bases, and 8 bases lay between the germline ends. Germline-derived CDR1 and CDR2 are SGHRS and YFSETQ. The CDR3 nucleotides read TGCGCCAGCAGCCACTCAAACTCTGGGGCCAACGTCCTGACTTTC. Protein product: CASSHSNSGANVLTF.

The chain joins TRBV15 to TRBJ2-7; 11 positions agree with TRBD2. CDR3 length: 17 amino acids. In germline, CDR1 is LNHNV, CDR2 YYDKDF (reference sequence). V shed 0 bases, J shed 5 bases, and the junction held 9 bases outside the gene matches. In DNA, the CDR3 is TGTGCCACCAGCAGAGAAATTAGCGGGAGGGCCCGAAACGAGCAGTACTTC. Residues: CATSREISGRARNEQYF.

In its sample, this clone was seen a few times. CDR3 DNA sequence: TGTGCCAGCAGCTCTCAGACTAGCCCCTTCTCCGGGGCCAACGTCCTGACTTTC. Amino acid sequence: CASSSQTSPFSGANVLTF. The chain joins TRBV5-5 to TRBJ2-6; 7 bases align to TRBD2. The J segment lost 4 bases and the V segment lost 3 bases, leaving 13 bases of the junction unmatched. Per germline, CDR1 SGHKS and CDR2 YYEKEE (reference sequence). CDR3 length equals 18 residues.

Points on this clone: This CDR3 is also generated by other DNA sequences in the sample. V usage is TRBV9 and J usage is TRBJ2-7; 9 bases line up with TRBD2. Trimming removed 0 bases from V and 6 bases from J; junction bases left unmatched: 4. This CDR3 region has 14 residues. The V gene's germline CDR1 is SGDLS and CDR2 YYNGEE. The chain's CDR3 is CASSVEGLAGEQYF. DNA of the CDR3: TGTGCCAGCAGCGTAGAGGGACTAGCTGGCGAGCAGTACTTC.

The chain uses TRBV28 and TRBJ1-2; D not certain. This CDR3 contains 14 residues. Germline V lookup: CDR1 MDHEN, CDR2 SYDVKM. V was cut by 2 bases and J by 3 bases, with 10 bases left in between. The DNA of the CDR3 is TGTGCCAGCAGTTTAGTCGGGGTATACTATGGCTACACCTTC. It translates to CASSLVGVYYGYTF.

The rearrangement joins TRBV19 to TRBJ2-1; 10 bases align to TRBD2. V gave up 5 bases and J gave up 4 bases; unmatched junction bases: 5. Germline-derived CDR1 and CDR2 are LNHDA and SQIVND (reference sequence). The CDR3 contains 15 residues. The CDR3: CASSLGTSAYNEQFF. CDR3 bases: TGTGCCAGTAGTCTGGGGACTAGCGCTTACAATGAGCAGTTCTTC.

The CDR3 sequence: CASSLAGAGTDTQYF. DNA for the CDR3: TGCGCCAGCAGCTTAGCGGGAGCTGGAACAGATACGCAGTATTTT. The rearrangement links TRBV5-1 to TRBJ2-3; TRBD2 matches at 8 bases. The J segment lost 3 bases and the V segment lost 2 bases, leaving 5 bases of the junction unmatched. Germline CDR1 reads SGHRS; CDR2 reads YFSETQ. The CDR3 runs to 15 residues.

The V and J genes are TRBV18 and TRBJ2-5; TRBD1 might be the D (6 bases). Germline CDR1 and CDR2: KGHSH and LQKENI. With 2 bases removed from V and 4 bases from J, the gap between germline ends came to 8 bases. The CDR3 has 13 amino acids. CDR3 DNA: TGTGCCAGCTCACCAACCAGGGGAGAGACCCAGTACTTC. This gives the protein CASSPTRGETQYF. The whole variable domain, filled in from reference TRBV18 and TRBJ2-5, reads NAGVMQNPRHLVRRRGQEARLRCSPMKGHSHVYWYRQLPEEGLKFMVYLQKENIIDESGMPKERFSAEFPKEGPSILRIQQVVRGDSAAYFCASSPTRGETQYFGPGTRLLVL.

In nucleotides, the CDR3 is TGCAGCGTTGATAGGCAGACAAGCACAGATACGCAGTATTTT. Translation gives CSVDRQTSTDTQYF. The chain uses TRBV29-1 and TRBJ2-3; D is unclear. Germline loops: CDR1 SQVTM, CDR2 ANQGSEA. The CDR3 contains 14 residues. V was clipped by 3 bases and J by 0 bases, with 10 bases between them.

The rearrangement uses TRBV9 and TRBJ2-3; D is possibly TRBD2 (6 bases). The CDR3 consists of 15 residues. CDR1 and CDR2 from the germline V gene are SGDLS and YYNGEE. V lost 8 bases, J lost 3 bases, and 19 bases lay in between. As DNA, the CDR3 is TGTGCCAGTTCCACCGGGAGTGGTTTAACAGATACGCAGTATTTT. Protein: CASSTGSGLTDTQYF. Filled out from reference TRBV9 and TRBJ2-3, the complete variable domain reads DSGVTQTPKHLITATGQRVTLRCSPRSGDLSVYWYQQSLDQGLQFLIQYYNGEERAKGNILERFSAQQFPDLHSELNLSSLELGDSALYFCASSTGSGLTDTQYFGPGTRLTVL.

V and J are TRBV5-1 and TRBJ2-5; D possibly corresponds to TRBD2 (5 bases). CDR3 size: 13 residues. The germline V gene encodes CDR1 SGHRS and CDR2 YFSETQ. V was cut by 4 bases and J by 5 bases, with 12 bases left in between. CDR3 sequence reads: CASSTHGGETQYF. The CDR3 coding sequence is TGCGCCAGCAGCACCCATGGCGGGGAGACCCAGTACTTC.

The chain recombines TRBV9 with TRBJ1-2, with TRBD1 identical over 7 bases. The CDR3 is 15 amino acids. Losses at the gene ends were 3 bases for V and 1 base for J; bases not matched to a gene: 6. The V gene's germline CDR1 is SGDLS and CDR2 YYNGEE. The CDR3 DNA is TGTGCCAGCAGCGAGGCGGGACAGATTAACTATGGCTACACCTTC. Translated, it gives CASSEAGQINYGYTF. Based on the CDR3 plus reference TRBV9 and TRBJ1-2, the full variable domain is DSGVTQTPKHLITATGQRVTLRCSPRSGDLSVYWYQQSLDQGLQFLIQYYNGEERAKGNILERFSAQQFPDLHSELNLSSLELGDSALYFCASSEAGQINYGYTFGSGTRLTVV.

This chain connects TRBV25-1 to TRBJ2-1; D remains unclear. The ends were cut back, 5 bases at V and 0 bases at J, with 5 bases in the middle. The CDR3 covers 13 residues. Germline values: CDR1 MGHDK, CDR2 SYGVNS. In nucleotides, the CDR3 is TGTGCCAGCAGTCCAGTCTCCTACAATGAGCAGTTCTTC. Residues: CASSPVSYNEQFF. Variable domain in full (rest from reference TRBV25-1 and TRBJ2-1): EADIYQTPRYLVIGTGKKITLECSQTMGHDKMYWYQQDPGMELHLIHYSYGVNSTEKGDLSSESTVSRIRTEHFPLTLESARPSHTSQYLCASSPVSYNEQFFGPGTRLTVL.

The chain uses TRBV5-1 and TRBJ2-3; TRBD2 agrees at 12 bases. CDR1 SGHRS and CDR2 YFSETQ come from the germline V gene. Losses at the gene ends were 3 bases for V and 5 bases for J; bases not matched to a gene: 7. The CDR3 length is 16 residues. The DNA of the CDR3 is TGCGCCAGCAGCTCACTAGCGGGAGGTGAGGGAGATACGCAGTATTTT. Protein product: CASSSLAGGEGDTQYF.

V usage is TRBV13 and J usage is TRBJ2-1; a possible D gene is TRBD2 (5 bases). Germline CDR1 and CDR2: PRHDT and FYEKMQ (reference sequence). The CDR3 spans 16 residues. Trimming removed 4 bases at V and 5 bases at J, with 18 bases between. Here the CDR3 DNA reads TGTGCCAGCAGCTCGCCTCGCGGACTCACCCACAATGAGCAGTTCTTC. As protein: CASSSPRGLTHNEQFF.

The chain joins TRBV7-8 to TRBJ2-2; no firm D call. V lost 2 bases, J lost 2 bases, and 9 bases lay in between. Germline V gene sequence: CDR1 SGHVS, CDR2 FQNEAQ. CDR3 length: 15 residues. The CDR3 region has the DNA TGTGCCAGCAGCTTACAACAATTAAACACCGGGGAGCTGTTTTTT. It specifies CASSLQQLNTGELFF.

The sample holds a few counts of this clone. The chain carries TRBV2 and TRBJ1-5, with D possibly being TRBD1 (6 bases). CDR1 is SNHLY, CDR2 FYNNEI, per germline. Trimming left V 5 bases short and J 0 bases short, with 11 bases between. CDR3 length: 15 amino acids. DNA for the CDR3: TGTGCCAGCAGTTCAGGGGCGGCTAGCAATCAGCCCCAGCATTTT. Protein: CASSSGAASNQPQHF.

The chain couples TRBV2 to TRBJ2-5, with a tentative D call TRBD2 (6 bases). V dropped 7 bases and J dropped 4 bases, with 16 bases sitting between them. Per the germline V gene, CDR1 is SNHLY and CDR2 is FYNNEI. The CDR3 runs to 14 residues. The CDR3 here is CASMRRVGGETQYF. CDR3 sequence (DNA): TGTGCCAGCATGAGACGGGTGGGGGGAGAGACCCAGTACTTC. Full variable domain (outside the CDR3, taken from reference TRBV2 and TRBJ2-5): EPEVTQTPSHQVTQMGQEVILRCVPISNHLYFYWYRQILGQKVEFLVSFYNNEISEKSEIFDDQFSVERPDGSNFTLKIRSTKLEDSAMYFCASMRRVGGETQYFGPGTRLLVL.

The sample holds one count of this clone. The chain links TRBV9 to TRBJ1-2; D unresolved. Germline CDR1 is SGDLS and CDR2 is YYNGEE. This CDR3 spans 14 amino acids. The V and J ends lost 2 bases and 2 bases respectively, with 10 bases between them. As DNA, the CDR3 is TGTGCCAGCAGCGTCGGGTGGACGAACTATGGCTACACCTTC. Translated: CASSVGWTNYGYTF.

This chain joins TRBV18 and TRBJ1-2; D may be TRBD1 (6 bases). V was clipped by 3 bases and J by 8 bases, with 16 bases between them. The CDR3 is 14 amino acids. Germline CDR1 is KGHSH and CDR2 is LQKENI. The CDR3 DNA sequence: TGTGCCAGCTCACCTCAAACACAGGGAGGAGGCTACACCTTC. Translation: CASSPQTQGGGYTF.

This clone has a count of ten or more. This chain links TRBV2 with TRBJ1-1, with 9 bases lining up with TRBD1. Germline V CDR1 and CDR2: SNHLY, FYNNEI. V was pared by 8 bases and J by 5 bases, with 6 bases of the junction left unmatched. The CDR3 runs to 13 residues. The CDR3 protein is CASSQGAGTEAFF. As DNA, the CDR3 is TGTGCCAGCTCACAGGGGGCGGGTACTGAAGCTTTCTTT. The full variable domain, with the rest looked up from reference TRBV2 and TRBJ1-1, is EPEVTQTPSHQVTQMGQEVILRCVPISNHLYFYWYRQILGQKVEFLVSFYNNEISEKSEIFDDQFSVERPDGSNFTLKIRSTKLEDSAMYFCASSQGAGTEAFFGQGTRLTVV.

In its sample, this clone was seen a few times. This rearrangement joins TRBV18 to TRBJ2-7; no definite D call. Looked up from germline, CDR1 is KGHSH and CDR2 is LQKENI. This CDR3 is 13 amino acids long. Trimming stripped 5 bases from V and 5 bases from J, with 13 bases between. CDR3 bases: TGTGCCAGCTCAGCTAGGCTTGGAGACGAGCAGTACTTC. Translated, it gives CASSARLGDEQYF.